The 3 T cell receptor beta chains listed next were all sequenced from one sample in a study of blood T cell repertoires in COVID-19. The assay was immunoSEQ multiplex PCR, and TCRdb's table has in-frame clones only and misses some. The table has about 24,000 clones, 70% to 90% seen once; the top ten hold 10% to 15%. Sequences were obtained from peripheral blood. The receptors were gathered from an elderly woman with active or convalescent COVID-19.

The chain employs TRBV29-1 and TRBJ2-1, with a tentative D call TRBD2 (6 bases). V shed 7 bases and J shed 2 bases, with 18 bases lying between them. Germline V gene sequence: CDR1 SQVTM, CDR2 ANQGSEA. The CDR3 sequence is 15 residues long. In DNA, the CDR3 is TGCAGCGGGACTTACGGGACTTCTGCCTACAATGAGCAGTTCTTC. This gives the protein CSGTYGTSAYNEQFF.

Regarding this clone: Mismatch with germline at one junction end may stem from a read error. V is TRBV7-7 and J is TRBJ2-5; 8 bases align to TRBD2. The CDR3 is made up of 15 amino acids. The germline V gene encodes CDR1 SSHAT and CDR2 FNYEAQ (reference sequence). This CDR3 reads CASSSLAVKGETQYF. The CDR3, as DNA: TGTGCTAGCAGCTCACTAGCGGTTAAGGGGGAGACCCAGTACTTC.

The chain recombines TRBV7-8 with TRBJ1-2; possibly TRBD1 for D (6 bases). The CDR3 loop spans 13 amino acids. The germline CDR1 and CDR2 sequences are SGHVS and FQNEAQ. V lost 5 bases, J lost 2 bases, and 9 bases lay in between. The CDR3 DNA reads TGTGCCAGCAGCGCAGGGGTAAACTATGGCTACACCTTC. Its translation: CASSAGVNYGYTF.